A selection of T cell receptor beta chains follows, all from one sample in a study of early T cells in non-severe SARS-CoV-2 infection. TCRdb recomputed calls from the 5' RACE reads with MiXCR, one row per CDR3 protein. The data hold 45,000 or so distinct CDR3 sequences, with approximately 11% observed a single time. The sequenced sample was whole blood. The receptors were sampled from an adult who was a healthcare worker with PCR-confirmed SARS-CoV-2 infection or an uninfected control (not recorded which). CDR3s include the opening cysteine and the closing phenylalanine or tryptophan. The D gene is left open where the match is weak. The listing skips clone size in some rows; elsewhere it reads once, few, many or a size class.

D	V	J	size	DNA	CDR3
TRBD1	TRBV6-5	TRBJ1-2	few	TGTGCCAGCGCAGGGGAAGGGGGCGGCTACACCTTC	CASAGEGGGYTF
NA	TRBV15	TRBJ2-6	NA	TGTGCCACCAGCAGGAATACAGAACCTGGGGCCAACGTCCTGACTTTC	CATSRNTEPGANVLTF
TRBD1	TRBV7-8	TRBJ2-3	many	TGTGCCAGCAGCTCCCCGGGACAGAACACAGATACGCAGTATTTT	CASSSPGQNTDTQYF
NA	TRBV9	TRBJ2-1	NA	TGTGCCAGCAGCGTGGCACAGGTGGGATACAATGAGCAGTTCTTC	CASSVAQVGYNEQFF
NA	TRBV18	TRBJ1-2	many	TGTGCCAGCTCACCAGGGAGGGTCTACTATGGCTACACCTTC	CASSPGRVYYGYTF
NA	TRBV6-5	TRBJ1-5	NA	TGTGCCAGCCGTCCGGGCCCCCATCAGCCCCAGCATTTT	CASRPGPHQPQHF
NA	TRBV24-1	TRBJ2-6	NA	TGTGCCACCAGTGATTCTCGCTCTGGGGCCAACGTCCTGACTTTC	CATSDSRSGANVLTF
TRBD1	TRBV2	TRBJ2-7	NA	TGTGCCAGCCGCGAGGGGGCGGGCGAGCAGTACTTC	CASREGAGEQYF
NA	TRBV6-5	TRBJ2-6	medium-sized	TGTGCCAGCAGCCAAATGGCAGGGACTGGGGCCAACGTCCTGACTTTC	CASSQMAGTGANVLTF
NA	TRBV3-1	TRBJ1-3	NA	TGTGCCAGCAGCTACACAGGGTTAAGCACCATATATTTT	CASSYTGLSTIYF
TRBD1	TRBV5-6	TRBJ2-6	NA	TGTGCCAGCAGTAGCGGAGCTTACAGGGGGCCAGCTGGGGCCAACGTCCTGACTTTC	CASSSGAYRGPAGANVLTF
NA	TRBV5-1	TRBJ2-7	NA	TGCGCCAGCAGCTTGGGGGGCGGCTACGAGCAGTACTTC	CASSLGGGYEQYF
NA	TRBV11-2	TRBJ2-1	NA	TGTGCCACCCAAATTAACCGGGACAATGAGCAGTTCTTC	CATQINRDNEQFF
NA	TRBV12-3/TRBV12-4	TRBJ1-1	NA	TGTGCCAGCAGTTTAGGTGCCGGAGGGAAAACTGAAGCTTTCTTT	CASSLGAGGKTEAFF
NA	TRBV6-2/TRBV6-3	TRBJ2-3	few	TGTGCCAGCAGTTACGCGGGGGCCCGCACAGATACGCAGTATTTT	CASSYAGARTDTQYF
NA	TRBV29-1	TRBJ1-1	NA	TGCAGCGTTGAAGTAGGGGGGAACACTGAAGCTTTCTTT	CSVEVGGNTEAFF
NA	TRBV5-1	TRBJ1-2	NA	TGCGCCAGCAGCTTGGATGGGAGTCCGGACTATGGCTACACCTTC	CASSLDGSPDYGYTF
TRBD2	TRBV20-1	TRBJ2-1	NA	TGCAGTGCTAGTAGGAGCGGGGGGGCCTCAGTGCGGAATGAGCAGTTCTTC	CSASRSGGASVRNEQFF
TRBD2	TRBV7-2	TRBJ2-7	few	TGTGCCAGCAGCCCCCTGGTACTAGCGAACTCCTACGAGCAGTACTTC	CASSPLVLANSYEQYF
NA	TRBV12-3/TRBV12-4	TRBJ1-1	many	TGTGCCAGCAGTCCTCATTTGGGAGAGGCGGAAGCTTTCTTT	CASSPHLGEAEAFF
NA	TRBV5-6	TRBJ1-2	many	TGTGCCAGCAGCTTGCCCTCATATGGCTACACCTTC	CASSLPSYGYTF
NA	TRBV6-5	TRBJ2-7	NA	TGTGCCAGCAGTTACACCCCCGGATCTCCGGCCTACGAGCAGTACTTC	CASSYTPGSPAYEQYF